This T cell receptor (beta chain) was retrieved from a study of blood T cells in healthy people across ages. Sample-barcoded 5' priming and a J-beta primer mix drove a second PCR of 7 to 11 cycles. One entry per CDR3 protein, called by TCRdb with MiXCR from the 5' RACE reads. The table includes approximately 600,000 distinct CDR3 sequences, under 65% detected once. The CDR3 length is 13 residues. V lost 0 bases and J 4 bases, leaving 7 bases between the germline ends. Germline V gene lookup returns CDR1 DFQATT and CDR2 SNEGSKA (reference sequence). The sample taken for sequencing was blood. The sequence was collected from a man in his sixties in good health. This chain uses TRBV20-1 with TRBJ2-1, with no clear D. CDR3 sequence reads: CSARDAPYNEQFF. The CDR3 bases are TGCAGTGCTAGAGACGCACCGTACAATGAGCAGTTCTTC.